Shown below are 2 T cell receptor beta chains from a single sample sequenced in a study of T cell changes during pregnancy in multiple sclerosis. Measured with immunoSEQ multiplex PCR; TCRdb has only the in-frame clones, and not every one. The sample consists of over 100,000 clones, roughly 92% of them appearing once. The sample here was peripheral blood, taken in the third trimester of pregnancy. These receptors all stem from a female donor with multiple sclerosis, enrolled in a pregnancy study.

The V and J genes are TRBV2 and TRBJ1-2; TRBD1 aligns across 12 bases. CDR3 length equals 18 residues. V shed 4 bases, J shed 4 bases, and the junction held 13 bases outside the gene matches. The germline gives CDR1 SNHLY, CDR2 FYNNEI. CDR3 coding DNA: TGTGCCAGCAGTGGGGTCGGGACAGGGGGCGCTTGGAGCTATGGCTACACCTTC. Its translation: CASSGVGTGGAWSYGYTF.

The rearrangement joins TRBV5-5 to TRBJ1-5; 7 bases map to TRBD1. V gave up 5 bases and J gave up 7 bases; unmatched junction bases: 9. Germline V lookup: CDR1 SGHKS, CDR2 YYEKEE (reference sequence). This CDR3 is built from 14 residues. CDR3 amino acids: CASSPTGVGQPQHF. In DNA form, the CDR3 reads TGTGCCAGCAGTCCAACAGGGGTGGGGCAGCCCCAGCATTTT.